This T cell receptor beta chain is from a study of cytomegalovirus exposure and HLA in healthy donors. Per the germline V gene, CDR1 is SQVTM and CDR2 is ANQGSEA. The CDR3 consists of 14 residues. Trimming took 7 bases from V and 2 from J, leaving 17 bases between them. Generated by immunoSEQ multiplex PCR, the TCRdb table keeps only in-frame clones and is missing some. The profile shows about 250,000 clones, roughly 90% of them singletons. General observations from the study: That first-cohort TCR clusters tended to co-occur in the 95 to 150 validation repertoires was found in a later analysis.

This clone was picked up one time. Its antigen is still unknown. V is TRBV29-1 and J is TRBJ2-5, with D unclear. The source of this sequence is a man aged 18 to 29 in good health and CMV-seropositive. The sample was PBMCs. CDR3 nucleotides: TGCAGCGCCACCCAAAAGGGCAGACAAGAGACCCAGTACTTC. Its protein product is CSATQKGRQETQYF.